This T cell receptor beta chain was found in a study of T cell responses to AZD1222 COVID-19 vaccine. The CDR3 runs 13 residues. Germline V CDR1 and CDR2: SGHRS, YFSETQ. V lost 0 bases and J lost 3, with 7 bases in between. As to this clone: Its cognate antigen is unknown.

Study results and limitations: Regions left unmutated in variants are reportedly the target of nearly half of spike-specific TCRs. Baseline serology detected seropositivity in only a handful of AZD1222 recipients. Two doses of AZD1222 preceded a rise in Spike-specific TCR breadth and depth.

Assay: immunoSEQ multiplex PCR; the TCRdb copy retains only in-frame clones and omits some. The sample lists some 150,000 clones; 75% to 90% were seen once. The sample here was peripheral blood, taken on day 0 of MenACWY control vaccination. The TCR sequence derives from an adult in good health. The rearrangement uses TRBV5-1 and TRBJ2-7; possible D gene TRBD2, 5 bases. The CDR3 sequence is CASSLGGIYEQYF. In DNA form, the CDR3 reads TGCGCCAGCAGCTTGGGAGGGATCTACGAGCAGTACTTC.